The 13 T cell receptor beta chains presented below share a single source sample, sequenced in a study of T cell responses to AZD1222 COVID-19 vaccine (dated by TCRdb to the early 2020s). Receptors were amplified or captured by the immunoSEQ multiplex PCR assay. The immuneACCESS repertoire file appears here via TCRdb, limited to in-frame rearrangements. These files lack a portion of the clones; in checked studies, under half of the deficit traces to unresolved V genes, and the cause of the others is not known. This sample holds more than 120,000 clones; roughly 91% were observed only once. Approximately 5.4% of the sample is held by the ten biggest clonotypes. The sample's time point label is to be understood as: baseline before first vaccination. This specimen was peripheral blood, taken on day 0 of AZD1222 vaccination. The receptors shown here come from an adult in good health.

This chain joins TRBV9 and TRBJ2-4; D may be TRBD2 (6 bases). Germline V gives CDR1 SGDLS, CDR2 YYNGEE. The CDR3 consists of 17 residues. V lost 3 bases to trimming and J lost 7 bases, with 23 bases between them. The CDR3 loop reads CASSDGLGGAAGNIQYF. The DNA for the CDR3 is TGTGCCAGCAGCGACGGTTTGGGCGGGGCCGCGGGGAACATTCAGTACTTC. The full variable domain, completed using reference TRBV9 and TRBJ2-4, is DSGVTQTPKHLITATGQRVTLRCSPRSGDLSVYWYQQSLDQGLQFLIQYYNGEERAKGNILERFSAQQFPDLHSELNLSSLELGDSALYFCASSDGLGGAAGNIQYFGAGTRLSVL.

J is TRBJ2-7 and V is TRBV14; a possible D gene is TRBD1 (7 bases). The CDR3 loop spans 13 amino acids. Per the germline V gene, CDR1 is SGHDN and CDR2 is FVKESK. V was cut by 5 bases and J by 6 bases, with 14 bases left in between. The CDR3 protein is CASSSQGGSEQYF. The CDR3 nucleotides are TGTGCCAGCAGCTCCCAGGGGGGCAGCGAGCAGTACTTC.

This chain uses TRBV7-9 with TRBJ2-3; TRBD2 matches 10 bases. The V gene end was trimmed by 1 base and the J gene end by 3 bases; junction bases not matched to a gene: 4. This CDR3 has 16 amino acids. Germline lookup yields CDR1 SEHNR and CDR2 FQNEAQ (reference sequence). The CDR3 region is CASSLGPSGSTDTQYF. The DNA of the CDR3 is TGTGCCAGCAGCTTAGGCCCTAGCGGGAGTACAGATACGCAGTATTTT.

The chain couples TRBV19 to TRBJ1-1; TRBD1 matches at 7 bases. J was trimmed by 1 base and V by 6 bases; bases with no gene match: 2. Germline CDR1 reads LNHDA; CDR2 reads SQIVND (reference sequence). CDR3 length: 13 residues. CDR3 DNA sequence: TGTGCCAGTAGGCGGACAGGGAACACTGAAGCTTTCTTT. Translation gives CASRRTGNTEAFF.

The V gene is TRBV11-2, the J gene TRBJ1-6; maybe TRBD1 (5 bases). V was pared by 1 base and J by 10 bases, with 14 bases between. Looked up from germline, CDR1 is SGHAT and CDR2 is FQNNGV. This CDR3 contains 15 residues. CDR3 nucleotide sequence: TGTGCCAGCAGCTTAGTTTGGGGCCTCGGATCACCCCTCCACTTT. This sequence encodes CASSLVWGLGSPLHF.

This CDR3 reads CASSLLGPPYNEQFF. The CDR3 DNA sequence: TGTGCCAGCAGTTTATTGGGCCCGCCATACAATGAGCAGTTCTTC. The chain combines TRBV28 with TRBJ2-1; D is uncertain. The CDR3 length is 15 residues. Germline V lookup: CDR1 MDHEN, CDR2 SYDVKM. V was cut by 1 base and J by 4 bases, with 11 bases left in between.

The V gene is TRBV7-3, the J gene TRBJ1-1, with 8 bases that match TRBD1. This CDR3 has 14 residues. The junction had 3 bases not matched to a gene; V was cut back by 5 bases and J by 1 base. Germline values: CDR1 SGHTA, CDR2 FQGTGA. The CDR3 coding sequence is TGTGCCAGCAGCCAGGACAGGGAGAACACTGAAGCTTTCTTT. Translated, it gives CASSQDRENTEAFF.

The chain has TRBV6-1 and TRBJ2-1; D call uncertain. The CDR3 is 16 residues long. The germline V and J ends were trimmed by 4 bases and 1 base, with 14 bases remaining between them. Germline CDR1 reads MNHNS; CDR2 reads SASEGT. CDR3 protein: CASSVILKRSYNEQFF. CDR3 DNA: TGTGCCAGCAGTGTAATACTTAAGAGGTCCTACAATGAGCAGTTCTTC.

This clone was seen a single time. Written as DNA, the CDR3 is TGTGCCAGCAGGGGGGCCACCTCGTTTCGGGCTTTCTTT. Translating gives CASRGATSFRAFF. The chain has TRBV27 and TRBJ1-1; weak D call: TRBD1 (6 bases). Germline-derived CDR1 and CDR2 are MNHEY and SMNVEV (reference sequence). Trimming stripped 6 bases from V and 11 bases from J, with 19 bases between. The CDR3 consists of 13 residues.

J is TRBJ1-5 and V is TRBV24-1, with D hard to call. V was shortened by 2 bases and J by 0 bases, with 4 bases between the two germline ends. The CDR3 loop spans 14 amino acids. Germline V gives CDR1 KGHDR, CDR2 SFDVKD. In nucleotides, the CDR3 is TGTGCCACCAGTGATTCAAATAGCAATCAGCCCCAGCATTTT. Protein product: CATSDSNSNQPQHF.

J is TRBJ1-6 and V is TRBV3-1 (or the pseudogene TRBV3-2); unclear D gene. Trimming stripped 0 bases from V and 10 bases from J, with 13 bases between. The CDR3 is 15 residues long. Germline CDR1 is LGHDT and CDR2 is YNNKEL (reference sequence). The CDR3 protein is CASSQEPGLGSPLHF. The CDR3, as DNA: TGTGCCAGCAGCCAAGAACCGGGTCTGGGATCACCCCTCCACTTT.

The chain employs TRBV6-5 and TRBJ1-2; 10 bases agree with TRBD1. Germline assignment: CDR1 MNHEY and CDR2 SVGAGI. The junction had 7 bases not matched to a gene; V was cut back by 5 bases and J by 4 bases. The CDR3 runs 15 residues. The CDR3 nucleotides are TGTGCCAGCAGTACGAGGGACAGGGGTGTCTATGGCTACACCTTC. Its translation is CASSTRDRGVYGYTF.

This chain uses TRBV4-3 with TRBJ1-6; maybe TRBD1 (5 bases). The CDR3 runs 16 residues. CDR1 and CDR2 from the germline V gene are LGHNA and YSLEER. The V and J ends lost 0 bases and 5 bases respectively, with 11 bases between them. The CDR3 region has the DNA TGCGCCAGCAGCCAAGAACAGGCGGGACATAATTCACCCCTCCACTTT. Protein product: CASSQEQAGHNSPLHF.